The present entry profiles one TCR beta chain with its context. Diagnoses were made from clinical symptoms, serum measures (thyroxine and TRAb), thyroid ultrasound and orbital computed tomography. This specimen belongs to a study of T cells in Graves' hyperthyroidism and ophthalmopathy. Template material for amplifying TCR beta CDR3 regions consisted of RNA transcripts. Initially, a first-round RT-PCR of the TCR CDR3 employed the HTBI primer set. TCRdb analysed the multiplex PCR reads with MiXCR anew, one entry per CDR3 protein. The profile shows approximately 360,000 distinct CDR3 sequences, approximately 25% of them singletons. The sequencing input was blood. This receptor was taken from a man aged 45-65 years with Graves' hyperthyroidism.

The CDR3 here is CATSREGQAWETQYF. The CDR3 region has the DNA TGTGCCACCAGCAGAGAGGGACAGGCATGGGAGACCCAGTACTTC. This chain joins TRBV15 and TRBJ2-5; TRBD1 agrees at 8 bases. J was trimmed by 5 bases and V by 0 bases; bases with no gene match: 5. The CDR3 runs to 15 residues. Germline CDR1 and CDR2: LNHNV and YYDKDF (reference sequence). Together with reference TRBV15 and TRBJ2-5, the CDR3 gives the full variable domain: DAMVIQNPRYQVTQFGKPVTLSCSQTLNHNVMYWYQQKSSQAPKLLFHYYDKDFNNEADTPDNFQSRRPNTSFCFLDIRSPGLGDTAMYLCATSREGQAWETQYFGPGTRLLVL.